This TCR beta chain derives from a study of T cells in Graves' hyperthyroidism and ophthalmopathy. Turning to the study itself: Pretreatment peripheral blood was obtained at initial diagnosis.

Fresh peripheral blood, about 10 ml of it, supplied the PBMCs. Study observations and caveats: Researchers report that a 13 V-J model separated ophthalmopathy from stable hyperthyroidism.

Comment on this clonotype: Antigen unknown.

The germline CDR1 and CDR2 sequences are ENHRY and SYGVKD. Trimming took 9 bases from V and 7 from J, leaving 13 bases between them. This CDR3 contains 11 residues. Researchers amplified the TCR beta CDR3 regions from RNA transcripts. Using the HTBI primer set, a first-round RT-PCR was run on the TCR CDR3. TCRdb re-analysed the multiplex PCR reads in MiXCR, keeping a single row per CDR3 protein. Of approximately 490,000 distinct CDR3 sequences in the sample, 22% were seen once. Sequencing was carried out using blood. V gene TRBV10-3 combines with J gene TRBJ2-7; a weak D match, TRBD1 (7 bases). The TCR originated in a woman between 70 and 85 years old with Graves' ophthalmopathy. The CDR3 loop reads CAIEGAGEQYF. The CDR3 DNA is TGTGCCATTGAGGGGGCGGGGGAGCAGTACTTC.